This is a list of T cell receptor beta chains from one sample in a study of T cell repertoires in aging, cancer and after chemotherapy. TCRdb reprocessed the multiplex PCR reads via MiXCR and lists one record per CDR3 protein. The sample holds about 1,800 distinct CDR3 sequences, roughly 55% seen once. Sequenced input: blood. The origin of the receptors is a human donor with a blood cancer. Both conserved end residues are part of each CDR3. Each record gives: clone size, V gene, J gene, D gene, CDR3 DNA, CDR3 protein. A D gene is named only where the DNA matches it firmly. Size is stated for part of the rows, as once, few or many counts, or as a class when the clone is expanded.

>-|TRBV7-2|TRBJ1-6|TRBD1
TGTGCCAGCAGCCCCCGGGAGGGGGGACAGTATAATTCACCCCTCCACTTT
CASSPREGGQYNSPLHF
>once|TRBV7-6|TRBJ2-2|-
TGTGCCAGCAGCTCCCCGTCAACCGGGGAGCTGTTTTTT
CASSSPSTGELFF
>-|TRBV5-6|TRBJ2-2|-
TGTGCCGGAGGGACTGCCTACGGGGAGCTGTTTTTT
CAGGTAYGELFF
>-|TRBV5-3|TRBJ2-3|-
TGTGCCAGAAGCTTGGAAAAGGTTGGTCCGACAGATACGCAGTATTTT
CARSLEKVGPTDTQYF
>-|TRBV6-2/TRBV6-3|TRBJ2-5|TRBD1
TGTGCCAGCAGTTTTCAGGACAGGGATGGGGAGACCCAGTACTTC
CASSFQDRDGETQYF
>-|TRBV6-5|TRBJ2-3|TRBD1
TGTGCCAGCAGTCGCCGGACAGGGGGGGGCACAGATACGCAGTATTTT
CASSRRTGGGTDTQYF
>medium-sized|TRBV29-1|TRBJ1-1|-
TGCAGCGCCGCCCAGGGAGGGAAGACTGAAGCTTTCTTT
CSAAQGGKTEAFF
>-|TRBV29-1|TRBJ2-1|-
TGCAGCGCCGGGACGGTGGGCTCCTACAATGAGCAGTTCTTC
CSAGTVGSYNEQFF
>-|TRBV18|TRBJ2-2|-
TGTGCCAGCTCCCTGGCGGACCGGGGGACCGGGGAGCTGTTTTTT
CASSLADRGTGELFF
>-|TRBV19|TRBJ2-1|TRBD1
TGTGCCAGTAGTAAACTTAAGGGGGCCAGCGAGCAGTTCTTC
CASSKLKGASEQFF